One and the same sample provided the 4 T cell receptor beta chains below, sequenced in a study of blood T cell repertoires in COVID-19. Assay: immunoSEQ multiplex PCR; the TCRdb copy retains only in-frame clones and omits some. The table records 200,000 to 250,000 clones, 88% of them present only once. The source material was peripheral blood. These TCRs come from a woman in her forties who had recovered from COVID-19.

Worth noting for this clone: Other DNA sequences in this specimen translate into the identical CDR3. V is TRBV9 and J is TRBJ2-3; 11 nucleotides line up with TRBD1. The CDR3 is made up of 15 amino acids. Germline loops: CDR1 SGDLS, CDR2 YYNGEE. The junction had 4 bases not matched to a gene; V was cut back by 3 bases and J by 4 bases. DNA of the CDR3: TGTGCCAGCAGCGCCGGACAGGGGGCTCCAGATACGCAGTATTTT. Protein: CASSAGQGAPDTQYF. Based on the CDR3 plus reference TRBV9 and TRBJ2-3, the full variable domain is DSGVTQTPKHLITATGQRVTLRCSPRSGDLSVYWYQQSLDQGLQFLIQYYNGEERAKGNILERFSAQQFPDLHSELNLSSLELGDSALYFCASSAGQGAPDTQYFGPGTRLTVL.

The chain links TRBV7-3 to TRBJ2-3, with D possibly matching TRBD2 (6 bases). The length of the CDR3 is 15 residues. Deletions cut 0 bases from V and 1 base from J, with 8 bases between. Per germline, CDR1 SGHTA and CDR2 FQGTGA. Here the CDR3 DNA reads TGTGCCAGCAGCTTAACGGGACTTGGCACAGATACGCAGTATTTT. This sequence encodes CASSLTGLGTDTQYF.

The rearrangement uses TRBV28 and TRBJ2-3; 9 bases are shared with TRBD2. The CDR3 has 15 residues. Trimming removed 4 bases from V and 3 bases from J; junction bases left unmatched: 5. Germline CDR1 MDHEN, CDR2 SYDVKM. CDR3 region: CASSSITSGTDTQYF. CDR3 bases: TGTGCCAGCAGTTCCATTACTAGCGGGACAGATACGCAGTATTTT.

The chain is built from TRBV30 and TRBJ1-2; D is uncertain. Germline V CDR1 and CDR2: GTSNPN, SVGIG (reference sequence). V was pared by 1 base and J by 6 bases, with 18 bases between. This CDR3 comprises 15 residues. In DNA form, the CDR3 reads TGTGCCTGGAGTGATCCCCGGGTGTTCTGGGATGGCTACACCTTC. Encoded protein: CAWSDPRVFWDGYTF.